The source of this T cell receptor beta chain is a study of vaccination and CD4 T cells after COVID-19. Cultured CD4+ T cells had their DNA profiled by the Oncomine TCR Beta short-read assay. TCRdb redid the calling of the PCR reads with MiXCR, one entry per CDR3 protein. The table lists some 15,000 distinct CDR3 sequences, less than 55% of them singletons, with around 7.7% in the top ten. Treatment defined: roughly 10-day PBMC culture with coronavirus spike peptide pools or control peptides (ViraFEST assay). The germline V gene has CDR1 KGHDR and CDR2 SFDVKD. The V gene end was trimmed by 7 bases and the J gene end by 7 bases; junction bases not matched to a gene: 10. This CDR3 is 16 amino acids long. On this clonotype itself: What it binds is not known.

This receptor was obtained from a human donor who had recovered from COVID-19. The chain carries TRBV24-1 and TRBJ2-1, with 12 nucleotides matching TRBD1. Sequenced material: CD4+ T cells from blood, cultured in vitro. As DNA, the CDR3 is TGTGCCACCAGCTTCACGGGACAGGGGGCCGGGAATGAGCAGTTCTTC. It encodes CATSFTGQGAGNEQFF.